This T cell receptor beta chain is drawn from a study of cytomegalovirus exposure and HLA in healthy donors. Across the study: An early data release held tens of millions of unique TCRs from HLA-typed donors.

The PCR employed 60 Vbeta primers together with 13 Jbeta primers. Assay: immunoSEQ multiplex PCR; the TCRdb copy retains only in-frame clones and omits some. Among some 92,000 clones listed, approximately 79% were seen once. Trimming took 1 base from V and 6 from J, leaving 3 bases between them. The CDR3 loop spans 12 amino acids. From germline, CDR1 is LNHNV and CDR2 YYDKDF (reference sequence). Sequencing was done on a sample of PBMCs. This clonotype originated in a man aged 25 to 40 in good health and CMV-seronegative. The V gene is TRBV15, the J gene TRBJ2-2; D ambiguous. The CDR3 DNA is TGTGCCACCAGCAGAGCCGCCGGGGAGCTGTTTTTT. Residues: CATSRAAGELFF.